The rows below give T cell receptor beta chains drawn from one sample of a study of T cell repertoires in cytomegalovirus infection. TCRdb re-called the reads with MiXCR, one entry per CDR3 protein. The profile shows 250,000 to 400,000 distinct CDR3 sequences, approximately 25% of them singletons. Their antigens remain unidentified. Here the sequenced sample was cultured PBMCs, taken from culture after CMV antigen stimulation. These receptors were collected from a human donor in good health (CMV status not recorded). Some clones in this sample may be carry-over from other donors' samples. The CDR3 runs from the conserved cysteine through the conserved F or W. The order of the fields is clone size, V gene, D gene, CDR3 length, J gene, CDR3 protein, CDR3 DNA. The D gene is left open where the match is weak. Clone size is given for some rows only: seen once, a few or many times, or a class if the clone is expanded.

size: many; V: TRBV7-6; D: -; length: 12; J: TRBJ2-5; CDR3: CASRLPMETQYF; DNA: TGTGCCAGCAGGCTACCCATGGAGACCCAGTACTTC
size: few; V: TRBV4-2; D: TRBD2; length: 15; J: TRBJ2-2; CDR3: CASSQGAGVSGELFF; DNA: TGTGCCAGCAGCCAGGGCGCGGGAGTATCCGGGGAGCTGTTTTTT
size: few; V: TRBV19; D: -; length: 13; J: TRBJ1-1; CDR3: CASSRSGIGRAFF; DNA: TGTGCCAGTAGTCGTTCAGGGATTGGTCGAGCTTTCTTT
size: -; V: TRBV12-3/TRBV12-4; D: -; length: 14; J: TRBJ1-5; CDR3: CASSFAGLDQPQHF; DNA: TGTGCCAGCAGTTTTGCCGGGCTGGATCAGCCCCAGCATTTT
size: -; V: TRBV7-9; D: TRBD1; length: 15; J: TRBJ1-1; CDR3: CASSSQSQGASEAFF; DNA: TGTGCCAGCAGCTCTCAATCACAGGGGGCATCTGAAGCTTTCTTT
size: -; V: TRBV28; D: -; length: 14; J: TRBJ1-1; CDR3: CASSFSGARTEAFF; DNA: TGTGCCAGCAGTTTTTCAGGTGCTCGCACTGAAGCTTTCTTT
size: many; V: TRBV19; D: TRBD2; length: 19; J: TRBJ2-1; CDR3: CASSIGLALAGTLPNKQFF; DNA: TGTGCCAGTAGTATTGGGTTGGCGCTAGCGGGAACCCTCCCTAATAAGCAGTTCTTC
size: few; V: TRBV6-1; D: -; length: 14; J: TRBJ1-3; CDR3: CASTRESSGNTIYF; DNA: TGTGCCAGCACTCGGGAGTCCTCTGGAAACACCATATATTTT
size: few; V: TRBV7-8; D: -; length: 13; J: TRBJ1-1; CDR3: CASSRSGNTEAFF; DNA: TGTGCCAGCAGCAGGTCGGGGAACACTGAAGCTTTCTTT
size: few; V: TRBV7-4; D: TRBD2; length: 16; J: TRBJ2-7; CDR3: CASSGKREAGQYEQYF; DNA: TGTGCCAGCAGCGGGAAGCGGGAGGCCGGCCAGTACGAGCAGTACTTC
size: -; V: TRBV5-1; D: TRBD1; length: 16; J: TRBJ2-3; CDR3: CASSLPRQGLTDTQYF; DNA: TGCGCCAGCAGCTTGCCCCGACAGGGCCTCACAGATACGCAGTATTTT
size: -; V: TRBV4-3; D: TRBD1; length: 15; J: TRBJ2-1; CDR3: CASSPDRGYGNEQFF; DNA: TGCGCCAGCAGTCCGGACAGGGGATATGGCAATGAGCAGTTCTTC
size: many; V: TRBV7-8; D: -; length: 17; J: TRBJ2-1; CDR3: CASSSRGGLSSYNEQFF; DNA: TGTGCCAGCAGCTCCCGAGGAGGGCTGAGCTCCTACAATGAGCAGTTCTTC
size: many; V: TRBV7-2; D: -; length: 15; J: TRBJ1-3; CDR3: CASSKDASSGNTIYF; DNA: TGTGCCAGCAGCAAGGACGCATCCTCTGGAAACACCATATATTTT
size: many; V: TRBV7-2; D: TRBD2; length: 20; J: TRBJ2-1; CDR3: CASSLDSGLAGVTIQDEQFF; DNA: TGTGCCAGCAGCTTAGATAGTGGACTAGCGGGAGTCACCATTCAGGATGAGCAGTTCTTC
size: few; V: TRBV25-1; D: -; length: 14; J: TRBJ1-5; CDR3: CASSEVGSYQPQHF; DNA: TGTGCCAGCAGTGAAGTCGGCAGTTATCAGCCCCAGCATTTT
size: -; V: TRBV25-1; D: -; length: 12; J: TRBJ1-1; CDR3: CASSVWNTEAFF; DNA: TGTGCCAGCAGTGTTTGGAACACTGAAGCTTTCTTT
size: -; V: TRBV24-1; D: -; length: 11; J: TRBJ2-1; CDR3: CATSDSFGWFF; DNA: TGTGCCACCAGTGATTCCTTTGGGTGGTTCTTC
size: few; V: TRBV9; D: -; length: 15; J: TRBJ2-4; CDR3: CASSVEGIGGDIQYF; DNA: TGTGCCAGCAGCGTAGAGGGCATTGGCGGGGACATTCAGTACTTC
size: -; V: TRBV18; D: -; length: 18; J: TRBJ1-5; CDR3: CASSPLAPRGYNNQPQHF; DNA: TGTGCCAGCTCACCACTTGCGCCCCGCGGATACAACAATCAGCCCCAGCATTTT
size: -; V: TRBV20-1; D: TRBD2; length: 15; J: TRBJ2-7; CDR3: CSARYDGGGVHEQYF; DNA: TGCAGTGCTAGATACGATGGGGGAGGGGTTCACGAGCAGTACTTC
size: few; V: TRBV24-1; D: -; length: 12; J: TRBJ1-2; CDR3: CATSAPVLGYTF; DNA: TGTGCCACCAGTGCGCCCGTACTTGGCTACACCTTC
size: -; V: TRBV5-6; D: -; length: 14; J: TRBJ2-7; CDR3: CASSLGIRSYEQYF; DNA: TGTGCCAGCAGCTTGGGTATCCGCTCCTACGAGCAGTACTTC
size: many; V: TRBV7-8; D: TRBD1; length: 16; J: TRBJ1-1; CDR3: CASSQRGQGIITEAFF; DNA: TGTGCCAGCAGCCAAAGAGGACAGGGTATTATCACTGAAGCTTTCTTT
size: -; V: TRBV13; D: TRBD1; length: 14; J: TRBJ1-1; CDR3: CASSSHRGRTEAFF; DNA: TGTGCCAGCAGCTCCCACAGGGGGCGGACTGAAGCTTTCTTT
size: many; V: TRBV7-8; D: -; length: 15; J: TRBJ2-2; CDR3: CASSFFRARGGELFF; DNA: TGTGCCAGCAGCTTCTTCAGGGCGAGAGGCGGGGAGCTGTTTTTT
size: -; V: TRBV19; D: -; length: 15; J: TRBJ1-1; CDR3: CASSTSRVSLAEAFF; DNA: TGTGCCAGTAGTACTTCCAGGGTTAGCCTCGCTGAAGCTTTCTTT
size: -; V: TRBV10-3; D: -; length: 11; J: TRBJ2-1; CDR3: CAISESNEQFF; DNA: TGTGCCATCAGTGAGTCGAATGAGCAGTTCTTC
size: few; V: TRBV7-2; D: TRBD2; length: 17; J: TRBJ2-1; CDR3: CASSHSGTSGSFNEQFF; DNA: TGTGCCAGCAGCCACTCCGGGACTAGCGGGAGTTTTAATGAGCAGTTCTTC
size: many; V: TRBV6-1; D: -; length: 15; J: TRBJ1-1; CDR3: CASSFTQGGITEAFF; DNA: TGTGCCAGCAGTTTTACCCAAGGGGGTATCACTGAAGCTTTCTTT
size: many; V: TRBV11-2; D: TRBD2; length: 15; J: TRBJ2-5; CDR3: CASSLSGLAVETQYF; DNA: TGTGCCAGCAGCTTATCAGGACTAGCAGTCGAGACCCAGTACTTC
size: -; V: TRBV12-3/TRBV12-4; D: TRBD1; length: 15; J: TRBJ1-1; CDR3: CASSLGPGGQTEAFF; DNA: TGTGCCAGCAGTTTGGGTCCAGGGGGACAAACTGAAGCTTTCTTT
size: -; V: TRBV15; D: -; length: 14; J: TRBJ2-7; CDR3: CATSRGRDTYEQYF; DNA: TGTGCCACCAGCAGAGGGAGGGATACCTACGAGCAGTACTTC
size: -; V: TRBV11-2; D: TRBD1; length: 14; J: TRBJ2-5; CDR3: CASSSLRGPQTQYF; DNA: TGTGCCAGCAGCTCCTTGAGGGGGCCTCAGACCCAGTACTTC
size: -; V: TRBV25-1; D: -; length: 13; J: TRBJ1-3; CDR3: CASSVQGGDTIYF; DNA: TGTGCCAGCAGTGTTCAGGGAGGAGACACCATATATTTT
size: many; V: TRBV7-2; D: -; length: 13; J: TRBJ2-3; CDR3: CASSLRAADTQYF; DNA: TGTGCCAGCAGCTTAAGAGCGGCAGATACGCAGTATTTT
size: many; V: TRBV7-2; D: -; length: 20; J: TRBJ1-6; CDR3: CASSLGGWRTANFYNSPLHF; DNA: TGTGCCAGCAGCTTAGGAGGGTGGAGGACAGCTAACTTTTATAATTCACCCCTCCACTTT
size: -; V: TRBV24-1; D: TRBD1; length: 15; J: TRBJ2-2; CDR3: CATSDPGQGAGELFF; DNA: TGTGCCACCAGTGACCCTGGACAGGGGGCCGGGGAGCTGTTTTTT
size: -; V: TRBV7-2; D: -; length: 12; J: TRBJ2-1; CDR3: CASSSRLDEQFF; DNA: TGTGCCAGCAGCTCTCGACTAGATGAGCAGTTCTTC
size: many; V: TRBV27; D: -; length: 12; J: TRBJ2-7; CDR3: CASSLFGTEQYF; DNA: TGTGCCAGCAGTTTGTTCGGAACCGAGCAGTACTTC
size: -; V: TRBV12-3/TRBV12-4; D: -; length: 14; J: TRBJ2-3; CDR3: CASSSRSLTDTQYF; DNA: TGTGCCAGCAGCTCCAGGTCTCTCACAGATACGCAGTATTTT
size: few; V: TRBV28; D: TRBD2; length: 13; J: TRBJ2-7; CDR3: CASASGGVYEQYF; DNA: TGTGCCAGCGCGTCCGGGGGGGTCTACGAGCAGTACTTC
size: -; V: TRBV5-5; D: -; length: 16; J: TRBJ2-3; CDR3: CASSPVDWDYPDTQYF; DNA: TGTGCCAGCAGCCCCGTTGACTGGGATTACCCAGATACGCAGTATTTT
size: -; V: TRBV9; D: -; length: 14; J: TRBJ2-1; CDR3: CASRASGGGNEQFF; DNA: TGTGCCAGCAGGGCTAGCGGAGGGGGGAATGAGCAGTTCTTC
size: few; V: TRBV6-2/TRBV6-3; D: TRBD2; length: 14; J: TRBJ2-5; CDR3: CASRPPVGGETQYF; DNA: TGTGCCAGCAGACCCCCGGTGGGAGGGGAGACCCAGTACTTC